The 24 T cell receptor beta chains below come from one sample, sequenced in a study of cytomegalovirus exposure and HLA in healthy donors. The PCR contained 60 Vbeta and 13 Jbeta primers. Only in-frame clones appear in the TCRdb table, and some are missing; sequencing was by immunoSEQ multiplex PCR. The sample lists 150,000 or so clones, roughly four fifths seen once, with around 1.5% in the top ten. Sequenced input: PBMCs. These TCRs come from a female donor in good health and CMV-seronegative.

The CDR3, as DNA: TGTGCCAGCAGTCATCCGGGGGGGGCGAAGCCCGGGGAGCTGTTTTTT. It specifies CASSHPGGAKPGELFF. This chain joins TRBV6-7 and TRBJ2-2, with 8 bases that match TRBD2. TRBV6-7 is recorded as an ORF, its role being uncertain. J lost 6 bases, V lost 5 bases, and 11 bases had no gene match. The CDR3 consists of 16 residues.

V and J are TRBV11-2 and TRBJ2-3; the match to TRBD1 covers 9 bases. Germline loops: CDR1 SGHAT, CDR2 FQNNGV. The V and J ends lost 1 base and 2 bases, in that order; junction bases with no gene match: 10. The CDR3 loop spans 18 amino acids. CDR3 sequence: CASSLGSSGTGFTDTQYF. CDR3 bases: TGTGCCAGCAGCTTAGGCTCCTCCGGGACAGGGTTCACAGATACGCAGTATTTT.

The V and J genes are TRBV21-1 and TRBJ1-2. TRBV21-1 is a listed pseudogene. CDR3 length: 15 residues. This chain's CDR3 is CASSQTAVTGYGYTF. CDR3 nucleotide sequence: TGTGCCAGCAGCCAAACAGCCGTTACGGGATATGGCTACACCTTC.

The count of this clone is one. The rearrangement joins TRBV18 to TRBJ2-7; TRBD2 might be the D (6 bases). V gave up 3 bases and J gave up 6 bases, with 18 bases separating them. Germline-derived CDR1 and CDR2 are KGHSH and LQKENI. The CDR3 totals 15 residues. CDR3 coding DNA: TGTGCCAGCTCACCTGTCGGGGGTCGCTCGGCCGAGCAGTACTTC. Protein: CASSPVGGRSAEQYF.

This clone came up a few times. The rearrangement links TRBV6-5 to TRBJ1-1; 7 nucleotides match TRBD1. The CDR3 is made up of 15 amino acids. Looked up from germline, CDR1 is MNHEY and CDR2 is SVGAGI. V trimming: 9 bases; J trimming: 1 base; junction bases outside the gene matches: 11. The chain's CDR3 is CASIIQGTANTEAFF. The CDR3 DNA follows: TGTGCCAGTATAATTCAAGGGACAGCGAACACTGAAGCTTTCTTT.

The chain joins TRBV5-1 to TRBJ1-1; no clear D. The germline V and J ends were trimmed by 3 bases and 7 bases, with 16 bases remaining between them. The CDR3 sequence is 14 residues long. Germline V CDR1 and CDR2: SGHRS, YFSETQ. The CDR3 sequence: CASSSGGRLLEAFF. The CDR3 nucleotides are TGCGCCAGCAGCTCTGGAGGCCGTCTTCTTGAAGCTTTCTTT.

This clone turned up a few times. The chain carries TRBV5-1 and TRBJ1-1; 7 bases align to TRBD1. CDR1 is SGHRS and CDR2 is YFSETQ in the germline V gene. Germline trimming cut 0 bases from V and 5 bases from J; bases unmatched to any gene: 7. The CDR3 extends over 15 amino acids. This CDR3 is CASSLAGQAWTEAFF. CDR3 bases: TGCGCCAGCAGCTTGGCAGGACAGGCTTGGACTGAAGCTTTCTTT.

This sequence joins TRBV9 and TRBJ2-2; a possible D gene is TRBD1 (5 bases). The CDR3 sequence is 12 residues long. CDR1 is SGDLS, CDR2 YYNGEE, per germline. The V gene lost 2 bases and the J gene lost 7 bases, with 6 bases spanning the gap. The CDR3 protein is CASSVQGGELFF. The CDR3 nucleotides read TGTGCCAGCAGCGTTCAGGGCGGGGAGCTGTTTTTT.

This chain links TRBV16 with TRBJ2-5; TRBD1 might be the D (6 bases). The CDR3 has 14 amino acids. Germline V lookup: CDR1 KGHSY, CDR2 FQNENV. V lost 2 bases and J 1 base, leaving 8 bases between the germline ends. As DNA, the CDR3 is TGTGCCAGCAGCCAAGGGGACATCCAAGAGACCCAGTACTTC. The encoded protein is CASSQGDIQETQYF.

Turning to this clone: Germline and junction disagree at one end, which may indicate a read error. V and J are TRBV9 and TRBJ1-2, with 9 bases matching TRBD1. This CDR3 spans 15 amino acids. The germline V gene encodes CDR1 SGDLS and CDR2 YYNGEE. The CDR3 loop is CASSVEGQGRYGYPF. CDR3 in DNA: TGTGCCAGCAGCGTAGAGGGACAGGGACGATATGGCTACCCCTTC. The full variable domain, rest sourced from reference TRBV9 and TRBJ1-2, is DSGVTQTPKHLITATGQRVTLRCSPRSGDLSVYWYQQSLDQGLQFLIQYYNGEERAKGNILERFSAQQFPDLHSELNLSSLELGDSALYFCASSVEGQGRYGYPFGSGTRLTVV.

The chain joins TRBV28 to TRBJ2-5; possible D gene TRBD1, 5 bases. Trimming took off 6 bases at V and 3 bases at J, with 17 bases between the two ends. This CDR3 contains 15 residues. In germline, CDR1 is MDHEN, CDR2 SYDVKM. The DNA for the CDR3 is TGTGCCAGCAGACCCCCGGCAGGGAACGAAGAGACCCAGTACTTC. This codes for CASRPPAGNEETQYF.

This clone showed up just a few times. The V gene is TRBV19, the J gene TRBJ1-2; 7 positions agree with TRBD1. This CDR3 comprises 14 residues. The V gene's germline CDR1 is LNHDA and CDR2 SQIVND (reference sequence). V lost 6 bases and J lost 1; bases outside the gene matches: 5. CDR3 sequence: CASSGGQYNYGYTF. DNA of the CDR3: TGTGCCAGTAGCGGGGGACAGTATAACTATGGCTACACCTTC.

This clone was recorded only once. The V and J genes are TRBV29-1 and TRBJ1-1; D might be TRBD1 (5 bases). This CDR3 has 14 residues. In germline, CDR1 is SQVTM, CDR2 ANQGSEA. V lost 0 bases, J lost 4 bases, and 12 bases lay in between. CDR3 bases: TGCAGCGTTGAAGAGCGGGGGTGGGGCACTGAAGCTTTCTTT. The encoded protein is CSVEERGWGTEAFF.

The gene calls are TRBV7-9 and TRBJ2-7, with 11 bases aligning to TRBD2. Germline V lookup: CDR1 SEHNR, CDR2 FQNEAQ (reference sequence). The CDR3 length is 15 residues. J lost 2 bases, V lost 5 bases, and 5 bases had no gene match. This chain's CDR3 is CASSRETSGTYEQYF. Written as DNA, the CDR3 is TGTGCCAGCAGCCGTGAGACTAGCGGGACCTACGAGCAGTACTTC. Together with reference TRBV7-9 and TRBJ2-7, the CDR3 gives the full variable domain: DTGVSQNPRHKITKRGQNVTFRCDPISEHNRLYWYRQTLGQGPEFLTYFQNEAQLEKSRLLSDRFSAERPKGSFSTLEIQRTEQGDSAMYLCASSRETSGTYEQYFGPGTRLTVT.

The V gene is TRBV5-4, the J gene TRBJ2-2, with TRBD2 matching over 14 bases. The length of the CDR3 is 18 residues. V shed 4 bases and J 0 bases; nucleotides not matched to a gene: 5. Germline lookup yields CDR1 SGHNT and CDR2 YYREEE (reference sequence). CDR3 loop: CASSGTSGGPANTGELFF. The CDR3 nucleotides read TGTGCCAGCAGCGGGACTAGCGGGGGACCCGCGAACACCGGGGAGCTGTTTTTT.

This chain joins TRBV19 and TRBJ2-1, with 10 bases identical to TRBD2. The CDR3 sequence is 14 residues long. From germline, CDR1 is LNHDA and CDR2 SQIVND (reference sequence). V gave up 3 bases and J gave up 10 bases; unmatched junction bases: 6. The CDR3: CASSMIAGGAEQFF. The DNA of the CDR3 is TGTGCCAGTAGTATGATAGCGGGAGGCGCGGAGCAGTTCTTC.

The CDR3 DNA sequence: TGTGCCAGCAGCCCGCATACAGGAAAACTGTTTTTT. It codes for CASSPHTGKLFF. The rearrangement joins TRBV11-2 to TRBJ1-4, with D possibly TRBD1 on 5 matching bases. Trimming removed 5 bases at V and 10 bases at J, with 11 bases between. The germline V gene encodes CDR1 SGHAT and CDR2 FQNNGV. The CDR3 spans 12 residues.

This clone has a handful of counts. V and J are TRBV7-3 and TRBJ2-3; D might be TRBD2 (6 bases). The ends were cut back, 2 bases at V and 2 bases at J, with 26 bases in the middle. CDR3 length: 20 amino acids. Germline V gene data show CDR1 as SGHTA and CDR2 as FQGTGA. The CDR3 is CASSLVPTIGLRGPTDTQYF. As DNA, the CDR3 is TGTGCCAGCAGCTTAGTTCCCACTATCGGGTTGCGGGGACCCACAGATACGCAGTATTTT.

V is TRBV27 and J is TRBJ1-1; 7 positions match TRBD1. J gave up 4 bases and V 4 bases, and 3 bases lay outside the gene matches. This CDR3 comprises 13 residues. Germline V gene lookup returns CDR1 MNHEY and CDR2 SMNVEV (reference sequence). The CDR3 nucleotides are TGTGCCAGCAGTTCGGGACAGTTCACTGAAGCTTTCTTT. It codes for CASSSGQFTEAFF.

The chain is built from TRBV28 and TRBJ2-7; TRBD1 agrees at 9 bases. Germline trimming cut 7 bases from V and 9 bases from J; bases unmatched to any gene: 13. The length of the CDR3 is 14 residues. CDR1 and CDR2 from the germline V gene are MDHEN and SYDVKM. This CDR3 is CASTSPGTGSRQYF. In DNA form, the CDR3 reads TGTGCCAGCACCTCCCCTGGGACAGGGAGTAGGCAGTACTTC.

CDR3 DNA sequence: TGTGCCAGTAGAATCTTGGAGTTTAGTGGCCCCGGGGAGCTGTTTTTT. Encoded protein: CASRILEFSGPGELFF. This sequence joins TRBV19 and TRBJ2-2; no reliable D call. Trimming cost V 6 bases and J 6 bases, with 20 bases left between them. The CDR3 length is 16 residues. Germline CDR1 and CDR2: LNHDA and SQIVND (reference sequence).

The gene calls are TRBV7-6 and TRBJ1-2; D gene unclear. The CDR3 runs 15 residues. The germline gives CDR1 SGHVS, CDR2 FNYEAQ. V was clipped by 2 bases and J by 4 bases, with 14 bases between them. CDR3 DNA sequence: TGTGCCAGCAGCTTATTGGCGGGCCAGACCTATGGCTACACCTTC. This sequence encodes CASSLLAGQTYGYTF. The entire variable domain, with the rest obtained from reference TRBV7-6 and TRBJ1-2, is as follows: GAGVSQSPRYKVTKRGQDVALRCDPISGHVSLYWYRQALGQGPEFLTYFNYEAQQDKSGLPNDRFSAERPEGSISTLTIQRTEQRDSAMYRCASSLLAGQTYGYTFGSGTRLTVV.

This chain uses TRBV28 with TRBJ1-1; 7 nucleotides line up with TRBD1. Germline CDR1 and CDR2: MDHEN and SYDVKM. The V and J ends lost 2 bases and 2 bases, in that order; junction bases with no gene match: 5. This CDR3 is built from 15 residues. This chain's CDR3 is CASSLGKGGNTEAFF. CDR3 sequence (DNA): TGTGCCAGCAGTTTAGGCAAAGGGGGCAACACTGAAGCTTTCTTT.

This clone occurred once. This chain joins TRBV7-2 and TRBJ1-5; TRBD1 aligns across 8 bases. This CDR3 has 15 residues. J was trimmed by 4 bases and V by 3 bases; bases with no gene match: 5. Germline loops: CDR1 SGHTA, CDR2 FQGNSA. CDR3 nucleotides: TGTGCCAGCAGCTTGGGACAGGCCCCTAATCAGCCCCAGCATTTT. It specifies CASSLGQAPNQPQHF.